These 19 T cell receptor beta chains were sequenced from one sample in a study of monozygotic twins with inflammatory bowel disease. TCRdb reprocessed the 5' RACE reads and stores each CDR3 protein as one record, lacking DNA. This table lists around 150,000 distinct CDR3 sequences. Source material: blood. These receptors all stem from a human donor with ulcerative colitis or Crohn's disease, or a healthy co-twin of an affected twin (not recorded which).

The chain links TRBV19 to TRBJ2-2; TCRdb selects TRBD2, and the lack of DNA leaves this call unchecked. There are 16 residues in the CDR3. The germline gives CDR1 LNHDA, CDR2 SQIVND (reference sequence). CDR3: CASSISGGSGTGELFF.

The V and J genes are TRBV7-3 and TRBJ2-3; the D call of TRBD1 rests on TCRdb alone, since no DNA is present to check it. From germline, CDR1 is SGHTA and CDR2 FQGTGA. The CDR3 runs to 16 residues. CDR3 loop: CASSIGTGGSTDTQYF.

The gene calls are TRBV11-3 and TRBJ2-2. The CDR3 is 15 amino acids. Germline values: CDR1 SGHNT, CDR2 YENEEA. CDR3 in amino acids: CASSSHTETPGELFF.

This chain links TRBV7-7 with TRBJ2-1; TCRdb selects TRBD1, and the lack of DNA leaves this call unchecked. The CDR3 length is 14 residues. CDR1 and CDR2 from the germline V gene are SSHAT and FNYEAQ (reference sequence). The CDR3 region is CASSLGGPEDEQFF.

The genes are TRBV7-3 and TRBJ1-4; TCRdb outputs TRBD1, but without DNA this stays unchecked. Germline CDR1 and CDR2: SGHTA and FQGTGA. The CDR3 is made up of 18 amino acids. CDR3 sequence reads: CASSLFPTGPGSNEKLFF.

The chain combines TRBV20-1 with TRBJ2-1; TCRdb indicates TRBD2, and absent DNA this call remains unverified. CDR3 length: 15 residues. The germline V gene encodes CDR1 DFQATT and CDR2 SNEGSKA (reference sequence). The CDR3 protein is CSARDGTSGGNEQFF.

CDR3: CSAAQGVTPYERYF. This rearrangement joins TRBV20-1 to TRBJ2-7; TCRdb's assignment of TRBD1 cannot be checked, as there is no DNA. The CDR3 loop spans 14 amino acids. Germline V gene lookup returns CDR1 DFQATT and CDR2 SNEGSKA (reference sequence).

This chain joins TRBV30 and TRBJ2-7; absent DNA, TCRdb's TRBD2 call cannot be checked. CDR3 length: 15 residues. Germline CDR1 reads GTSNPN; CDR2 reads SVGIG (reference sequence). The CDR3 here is CAWSGIAGRSYEQYF.

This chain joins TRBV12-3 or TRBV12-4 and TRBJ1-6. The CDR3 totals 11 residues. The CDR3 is CASSHGSPLHF.

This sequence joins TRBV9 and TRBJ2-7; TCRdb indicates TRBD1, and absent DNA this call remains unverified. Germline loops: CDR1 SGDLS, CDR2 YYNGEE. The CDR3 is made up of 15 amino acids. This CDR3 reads CASSATTGGSYEQYF.

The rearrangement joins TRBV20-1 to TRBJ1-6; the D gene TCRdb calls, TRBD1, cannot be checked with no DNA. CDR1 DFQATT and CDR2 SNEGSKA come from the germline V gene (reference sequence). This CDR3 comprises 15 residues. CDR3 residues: CSARGSEGANSPLHF.

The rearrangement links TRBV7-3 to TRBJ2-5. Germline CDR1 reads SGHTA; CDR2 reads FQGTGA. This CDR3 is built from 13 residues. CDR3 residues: CASSRSITETQYF.

The CDR3 is CASRSFWREGLFGSYNEQFF. This chain joins TRBV5-1 and TRBJ2-1; TCRdb's D gene call, TRBD2, goes unchecked for lack of DNA. Germline V CDR1 and CDR2: SGHRS, YFSETQ. This CDR3 spans 20 amino acids.

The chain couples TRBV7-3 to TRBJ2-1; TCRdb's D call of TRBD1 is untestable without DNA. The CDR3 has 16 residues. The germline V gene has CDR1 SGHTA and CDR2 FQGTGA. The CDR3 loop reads CASRFLPGQGYNEQFF.

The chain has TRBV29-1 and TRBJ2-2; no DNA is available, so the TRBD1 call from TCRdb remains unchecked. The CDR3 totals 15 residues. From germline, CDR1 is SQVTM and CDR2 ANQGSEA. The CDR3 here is CSVIPGQGAFGELFF.

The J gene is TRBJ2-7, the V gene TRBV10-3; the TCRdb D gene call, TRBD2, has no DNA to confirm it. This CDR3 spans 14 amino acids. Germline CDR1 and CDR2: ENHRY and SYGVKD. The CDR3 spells CAINQRLDSYEQYF.

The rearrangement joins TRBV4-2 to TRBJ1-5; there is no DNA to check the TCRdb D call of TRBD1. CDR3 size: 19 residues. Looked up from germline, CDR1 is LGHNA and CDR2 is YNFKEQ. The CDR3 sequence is CASSTNSVTGFYSNQPQHF.

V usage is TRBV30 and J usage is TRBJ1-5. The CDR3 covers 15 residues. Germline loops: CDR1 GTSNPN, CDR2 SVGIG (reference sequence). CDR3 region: CAWSVPGVSNQPQHF.

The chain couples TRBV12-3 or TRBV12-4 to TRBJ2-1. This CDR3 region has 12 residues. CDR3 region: CASSGVGDEQFF.